This T cell receptor (beta chain) was profiled in a study of cytomegalovirus exposure and HLA in healthy donors (dated by TCRdb to between 2016 and 2019). For the study in its entirety: In an earlier analysis of 550 to 750 of the donors, roughly 300 Gb of sequence data and 100 million or so unique TCR beta sequences from 150 million to 200 million T cells were reported. Rather than drawing on any new phenotypic data, the later analysis identified candidate immune exposures from TCR beta sequences and the way those sequences occurred across donors. Because of strong linkage in the cohort, roughly five DR-DQ haplotypes were treated as single units for association and clustering. Besides the first cohort of approximately 710 subjects, a separate validation cohort made up of 120 different subjects was used. An early release covering roughly 640 HLA-typed donors comprised around 300 gigabases of sequencing data and tens of millions of unique TCR sequences. The study aimed to test whether cataloging public T cell receptors could reveal signatures of past pathogen exposure. A later genetic analysis took genome-wide SNP genotypes for 398 of the 666 donors and used that subset as a discovery cohort. In a later analysis, previously published TCR beta repertoires from about 670 donors were re-analyzed and high-resolution HLA genotyping was added so that TCR occurrence patterns could be studied. The study combined high-throughput TCR immunosequencing, statistical association of individual TCRs with disease status, and machine learning to predict cytomegalovirus infection status. Among 398 genotyped donors of the cohort, an average of approximately 240,000 unique TCR beta nucleotide sequences was sequenced per donor, of which 15% to 20% were non-productive. Every repertoire in the discovery cohort had been generated on one and the same sequencing platform. Of the 398 genotyped donors, roughly 76% were placed in the genetic ancestry cluster associated with self-reported Caucasian donors. Donor age, sex, ethnicity and CMV serostatus were collected together with the repertoire data. To decide whether each TCR beta V gene segment behaved as functional or pseudogenic, an earlier analysis of some 580 of the donors relied on high-throughput TCR beta sequencing. Class I and class II HLA loci were covered by the typing at four-digit resolution. The number of donors typed differed by locus, with about 629-640 for A, B, C, DRB1 and DQB1, around 560 for DQA1, over 600 for DPA1, and around 460 for DPB1. The T cell repertoires of several hundred subjects were profiled by immunosequencing and related to cytomegalovirus serostatus. Beyond this particular receptor, the publication reports: A cluster of highly shared sequence variants was judged likely to represent a technical artifact of the sequencing pipeline. Roughly uniform sequencing depth across donors was assumed in presence/absence analyses, although this assumption may not hold. According to a later analysis, parvovirus B19, influenza, CMV and Epstein-Barr virus appeared linked to several top co-occurrence clusters. The classifier was reported to diagnose cytomegalovirus status with high specificity and sensitivity in both the original and validation cohorts. In a later analysis, HLA-associated TCR beta chains were found to be more clonally expanded and to have lower generation probabilities than equally common non-associated chains. A total of some 180 TCR beta chains were listed by the study as associated with cytomegalovirus. A later genetic analysis associated a missense DCLRE1C variant with V-gene and J-gene trimming of TCR beta chains, and an independent cohort replicated the association. A further reported finding was that TCR beta sequences accurately predicted the HLA-A and HLA-B alleles for most subjects in the first cohort. The only immune exposure information available for the cohort was CMV serostatus. According to a later genetic analysis, donors in an Asian-associated ancestry cluster had fewer N-insertions in productive TCRs than the approximately 630-donor mean. In vitro tests confirmed that a few of the cytomegalovirus-associated TCR beta chains recognize cytomegalovirus antigens. A later analysis associated 15,000 or so TCR beta sequences with specific HLA alleles at a false discovery rate of 0.05. Most TCR sequences were seen in very few donors, while some public TCRs were found in many individuals. Most CMV-associated TCR beta chains appeared to be HLA-restricted in a later analysis, and the HLA associations seemed to be driven largely by CMV exposure. A later analysis found that TCR association rates varied across HLA loci, with DRB1 alleles showing the most associated TCRs and HLA-C alleles the fewest. Because the 87-base-pair reads could not distinguish some IMGT-functional V segments, including TRBV6-2 and TRBV6-3, those segments were excluded. In this cohort, only TCR beta chains were sequenced, and detectable features were limited by the absence of alpha or paired-chain data. About 17 rarely observed V segments, including chromosome 9 orphons, were excluded from the earlier analysis of about 610 of the donors because counts were too low. Strong co-occurrence of HLA alleles, especially DR and DQ, made assigning TCR associations to individual alleles difficult. According to the authors, the approach could potentially be generalized to other disease states and immunological phenotypes. Because HLA typing was missing for some donors at each locus, association tests included only the typed subset. Broadly in line with IMGT annotations, most TCR beta V segments showed up in productive rearrangements about 90% or about 30% of the time in an earlier analysis of under 700 of the donors. Correlated functional status among segregating V segments might be attributable to linkage disequilibrium, but an unknown experimental factor could not be ruled out.

A word on this clone: Its antigen remains unidentified. No much larger clonotype is one base removed from it; base qualities were not supplied.

In total, more than 500 healthy bone marrow donors made up the cohort. At the time of sampling, every cohort member was nominally healthy, though immune exposures that went unrecorded were likely present. The donor was CMV seropositive and belonged to the group of 250 to 300 seropositive cohort members. A peripheral blood sample was provided by each donor, and peripheral blood mononuclear cells were used for TCR beta sequencing. The Qiagen DNeasy Blood Extraction Kit was used to extract genomic DNA from the blood cell samples. The CDR3, cysteine through phenylalanine, is 14 amino acids long. The entry retains the CDR3 DNA only, 42 bases that are in frame from base 1. The germline V gene (reference sequence) specifies SEHNR as CDR1 and FQNEAQ as CDR2. Trimming takes 3 bases from V and 5 bases from J, and the germline ends sit 13 bases apart. The library was prepared using the immunoSEQ multiplex PCR assay. The multiplex PCR relied on a mix of 60 forward primers for TCR Vbeta segments and 13 reverse primers for TCR Jbeta segments. Amplification of the CDR3 region of rearranged TCR beta genes was performed with a multiplex PCR assay on genomic DNA. Amplified TCR beta libraries were sequenced as 87-base-pair reads on the Illumina HiSeq System. In the source study's methods: A later analysis tallied 75 million to 95 million unique TCR beta chains across the 600 to 700 repertoires, and some 12 million of those chains were shared by two or more donors. Raw reads were error-corrected and collapsed into unique sequences by a nearest-neighbor algorithm in which closely related sequences were merged to remove PCR and sequencing errors. Alignment of CDR3 sequences to IMGT reference sequences was used to assign V, D and J gene segments. For a sequence to be retained, a match of at least six nucleotides to both a V gene segment and a J gene segment was required. Rearrangements were called productive when the CDR3 lacked stop codons and stayed in frame with V and J; all others were non-productive. CDR3 was defined by IMGT convention, running from the second conserved V-encoded cysteine to the conserved J-encoded phenylalanine. In an earlier analysis of more than 550 of the donors, sequences lacking an unambiguous match to a single V gene segment were excluded. In an earlier analysis of around 590 of the donors, a V segment was called functional when productive rearrangements were above 56.7%, and segregating when the standard deviation between donors exceeded 5%. A statistical classification framework was built to diagnose cytomegalovirus status from the catalog of TCR beta chain sequences. V and J gene assignment, in a later analysis, came from comparing TCR nucleotide sequences with IMGT/GENE-DB human TR gene sequences. In a later analysis, CDR3 sequences and most-parsimonious VDJ recombination scenarios were assigned using the TCRdist pipeline. In a later analysis, every TCR beta chain was defined by the combination of its CDR3 amino acid sequence and its V-gene family, and reads without a unique V-gene family were dropped. In a later analysis, 550 to 650 highly shared, low-generation-probability nucleotide sequences were removed to address suspected cross-contamination and a sequencing artifact. In a later analysis, a clonal expansion index for each public chain was calculated from normalized within-repertoire ranks of inferred template counts. In a later analysis, generation probabilities were computed with a VDJ recombination model fitted to out-of-frame rearrangements, and the resulting probabilities were checked against IGoR. In a later analysis, TCR-TCR, TCR-HLA and TCR-CMV co-occurrence was scored with hypergeometric tests, and a repertoire-size bias correction was applied to TCR pairs. In a later analysis, false discovery rates were estimated by permuting HLA or CMV assignments 20 times. In a later analysis, co-occurring TCRs were grouped using DBSCAN, with TCRdist sequence similarity added in when clustering inside HLA-allele-positive subsets. Co-occurrence clustering excluded repertoires with fewer than 30,000 or more than 120,000 public chains, plus five with anomalous nucleotide sharing. This is the immuneACCESS table as TCRdb keeps it, with only in-frame sequences that have V and J called. A part of the clones is gone; compared with another copy, unresolved V genes explain less than half, and the rest is unexplained. That table gives V, J and clone size, and the DNA gave D and trimming. For this sample there are 60,000 or so clones; approximately 75% appear just once. Jointly, the top ten make up 2.5% to 3.5% of the sample.

The source is a woman in her 40s in good health and CMV-seropositive. Recombination linked TRBV7-9 to TRBJ1-1; the D segment cannot be called with confidence. Sequenced: PBMCs. The DNA sequence is TGTGCCAGCAGCTTCTTATTCGGGAGTACTGAAGCTTTCTTT. Translated, this is CASSFLFGSTEAFF.